This record concerns one T cell receptor beta chain sequence. In Cohort 3, a recovered donor had either two negative PCRs, clearance, or symptom resolution. Under the authors' procedure: It was from reference gene primer amplification that nucleated cell counts were estimated. The table came from immunoSEQ multiplex PCR; TCRdb's copy has only in-frame clones and leaves some out. For V, J and clone size, that table is used; D and trimming come from the DNA. The sample contains nearly 200,000 clones, about 89% of which appear only once. The data are from a study of blood T cell repertoires in COVID-19. Study-level background: COVID-19 samples from acute and convalescent phases originated in the United States, Italy and Spain. T cells, B-cell-depleted T cells, or PBMCs supplied cDNA or gDNA.

Germline-derived CDR1 and CDR2 are SGHVS and FNYEAQ. The CDR3 has 16 amino acids. V gave up 5 bases and J gave up 3 bases; unmatched junction bases: 9. The origin of this receptor is a woman under 30 who had recovered from COVID-19. The rearrangement joins TRBV7-6 to TRBJ2-1, with TRBD2 matching over 8 bases. Sequencing used PBMCs or T cells enriched from blood (not recorded which). CDR3: CASSPSPGGDYNEQFF. The CDR3 DNA reads TGTGCCAGCAGCCCCTCCCCGGGGGGGGACTACAATGAGCAGTTCTTC.